This T cell receptor (beta chain) originates from a study of blood T cell repertoires in COVID-19. Looking at the study overall: PBMCs, B-cell-depleted T cells, or T cells provided the cDNA or gDNA that made up the material.

The CDR3 loop spans 14 amino acids. Germline V gene lookup returns CDR1 KGHSH and CDR2 LQKENI. Trimming took off 3 bases at V and 7 bases at J, with 13 bases between the two ends. In the study's own analysis: For nucleated cells, counts were estimated from reference gene primer amplification. Sequencing used immunoSEQ multiplex PCR; TCRdb keeps in-frame clones, though not all of them. Clone size and V and J calls were adopted from that table, with D and trimming inferred from the DNA. This table holds about 160,000 clones, roughly 80% found once. The source of this sequence is a woman over 75 with acute or convalescent COVID-19. The sequenced sample consisted of peripheral blood. The V and J genes are TRBV18 and TRBJ1-5; weak D call: TRBD1 (5 bases). The CDR3 DNA follows: TGTGCCAGCTCACCCAGGGTCCAAAGGCAGCCCCAGCATTTT. This sequence encodes CASSPRVQRQPQHF. Supplemented by reference TRBV18 and TRBJ1-5, the full variable domain reads NAGVMQNPRHLVRRRGQEARLRCSPMKGHSHVYWYRQLPEEGLKFMVYLQKENIIDESGMPKERFSAEFPKEGPSILRIQQVVRGDSAAYFCASSPRVQRQPQHFGDGTRLSIL.